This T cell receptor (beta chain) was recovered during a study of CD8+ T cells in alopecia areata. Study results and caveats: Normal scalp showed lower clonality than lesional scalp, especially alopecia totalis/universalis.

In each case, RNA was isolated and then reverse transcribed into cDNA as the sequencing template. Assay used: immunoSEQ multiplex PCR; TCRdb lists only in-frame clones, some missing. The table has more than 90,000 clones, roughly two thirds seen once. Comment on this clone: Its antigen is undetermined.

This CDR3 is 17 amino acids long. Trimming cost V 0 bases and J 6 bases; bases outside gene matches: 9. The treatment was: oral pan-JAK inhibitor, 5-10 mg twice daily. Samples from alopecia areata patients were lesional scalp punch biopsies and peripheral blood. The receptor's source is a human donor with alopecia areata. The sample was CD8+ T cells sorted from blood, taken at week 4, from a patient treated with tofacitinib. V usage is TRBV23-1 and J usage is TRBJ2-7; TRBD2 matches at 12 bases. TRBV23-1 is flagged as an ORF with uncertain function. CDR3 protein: CASSQSARLAGAGEQYF. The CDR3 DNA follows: TGCGCCAGCAGTCAATCCGCGAGACTAGCGGGAGCTGGCGAGCAGTACTTC.